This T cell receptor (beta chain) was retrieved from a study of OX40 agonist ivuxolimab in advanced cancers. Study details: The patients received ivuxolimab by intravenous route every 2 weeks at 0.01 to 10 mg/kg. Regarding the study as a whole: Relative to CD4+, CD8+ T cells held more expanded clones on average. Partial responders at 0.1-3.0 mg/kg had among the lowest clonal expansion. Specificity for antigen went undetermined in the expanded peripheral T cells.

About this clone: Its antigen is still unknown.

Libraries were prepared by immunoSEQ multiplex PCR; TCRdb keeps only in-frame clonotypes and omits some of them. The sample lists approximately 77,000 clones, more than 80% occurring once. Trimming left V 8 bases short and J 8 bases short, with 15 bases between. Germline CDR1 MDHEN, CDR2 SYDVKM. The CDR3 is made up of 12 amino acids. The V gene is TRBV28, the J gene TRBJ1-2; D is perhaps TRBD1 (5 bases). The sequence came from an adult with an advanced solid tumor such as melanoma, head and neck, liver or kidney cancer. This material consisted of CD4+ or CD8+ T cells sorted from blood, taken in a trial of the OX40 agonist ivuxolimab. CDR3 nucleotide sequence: TGTGCCAGCGGCACCGGGGCCTTGGGCTACACCTTC. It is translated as CASGTGALGYTF.